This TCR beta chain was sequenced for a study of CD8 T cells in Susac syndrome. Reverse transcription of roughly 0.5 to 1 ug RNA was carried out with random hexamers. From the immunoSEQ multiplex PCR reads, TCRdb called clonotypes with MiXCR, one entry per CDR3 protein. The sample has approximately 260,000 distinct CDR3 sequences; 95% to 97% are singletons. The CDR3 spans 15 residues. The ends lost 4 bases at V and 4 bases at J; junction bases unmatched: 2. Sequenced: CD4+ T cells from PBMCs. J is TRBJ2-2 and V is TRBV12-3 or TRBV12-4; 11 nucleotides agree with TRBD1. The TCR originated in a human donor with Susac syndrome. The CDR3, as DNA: TGTGCCAGCAGTTCCGGGACAGGGGGCACCGGGGAGCTGTTTTTT. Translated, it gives CASSSGTGGTGELFF.